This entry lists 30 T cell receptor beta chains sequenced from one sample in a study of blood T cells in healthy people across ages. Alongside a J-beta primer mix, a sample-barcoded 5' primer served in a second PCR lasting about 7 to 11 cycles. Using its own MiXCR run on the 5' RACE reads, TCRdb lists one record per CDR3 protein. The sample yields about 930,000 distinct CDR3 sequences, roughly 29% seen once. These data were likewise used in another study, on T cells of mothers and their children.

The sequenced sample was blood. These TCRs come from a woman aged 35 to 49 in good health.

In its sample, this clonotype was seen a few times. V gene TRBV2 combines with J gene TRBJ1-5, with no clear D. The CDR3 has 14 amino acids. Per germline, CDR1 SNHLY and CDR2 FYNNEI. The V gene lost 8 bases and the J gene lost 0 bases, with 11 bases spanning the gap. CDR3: CASQYGDSNQPQHF. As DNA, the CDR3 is TGTGCCAGCCAGTATGGGGATAGCAATCAGCCCCAGCATTTT.

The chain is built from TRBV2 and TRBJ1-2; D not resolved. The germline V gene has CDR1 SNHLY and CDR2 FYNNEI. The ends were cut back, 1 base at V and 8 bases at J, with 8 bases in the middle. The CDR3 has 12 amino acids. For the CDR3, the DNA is TGTGCCAGCAGTGAAGGAATGGGCGGCTACACCTTC. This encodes CASSEGMGGYTF.

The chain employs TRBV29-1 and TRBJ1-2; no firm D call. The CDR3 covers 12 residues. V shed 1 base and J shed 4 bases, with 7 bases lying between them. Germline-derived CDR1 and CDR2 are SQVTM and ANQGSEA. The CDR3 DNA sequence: TGCAGCGTTGAAGGAGTGCCCTATGGCTACACCTTC. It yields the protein CSVEGVPYGYTF.

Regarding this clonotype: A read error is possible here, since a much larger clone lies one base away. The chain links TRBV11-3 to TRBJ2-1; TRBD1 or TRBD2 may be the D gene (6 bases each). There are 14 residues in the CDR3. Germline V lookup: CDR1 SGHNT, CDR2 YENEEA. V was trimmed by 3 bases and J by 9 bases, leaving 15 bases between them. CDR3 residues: CASSLDSGAGEQFF. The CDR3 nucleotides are TGTGCCAGCAGCTTGGATTCGGGGGCAGGTGAGCAGTTCTTC.

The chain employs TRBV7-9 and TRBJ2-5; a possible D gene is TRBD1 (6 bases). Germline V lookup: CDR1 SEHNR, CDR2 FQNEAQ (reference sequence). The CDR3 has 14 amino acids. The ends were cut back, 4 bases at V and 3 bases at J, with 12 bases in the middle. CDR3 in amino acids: CASSSGVGKETQYF. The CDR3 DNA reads TGTGCCAGCAGCTCAGGGGTAGGGAAAGAGACCCAGTACTTC.

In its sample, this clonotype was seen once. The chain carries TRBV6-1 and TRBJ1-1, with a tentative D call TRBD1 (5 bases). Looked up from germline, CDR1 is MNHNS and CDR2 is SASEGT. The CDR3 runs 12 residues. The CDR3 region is CVSGGLNTEAFF. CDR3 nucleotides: TGTGTCAGTGGGGGGTTGAACACTGAAGCTTTCTTT.

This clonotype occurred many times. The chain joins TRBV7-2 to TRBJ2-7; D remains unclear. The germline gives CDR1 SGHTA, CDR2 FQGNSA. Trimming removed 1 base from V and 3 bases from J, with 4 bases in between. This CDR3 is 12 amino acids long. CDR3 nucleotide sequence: TGTGCCAGCAGCTTAGGTTTCTACGAGCAGTACTTC. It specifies CASSLGFYEQYF.

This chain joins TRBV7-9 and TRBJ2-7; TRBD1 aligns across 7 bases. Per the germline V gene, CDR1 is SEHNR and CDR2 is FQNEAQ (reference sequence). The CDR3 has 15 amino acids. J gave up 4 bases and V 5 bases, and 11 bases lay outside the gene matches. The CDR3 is CASSPADRPGYEQYF. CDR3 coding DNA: TGTGCCAGCAGCCCGGCGGACAGGCCAGGGTACGAGCAGTACTTC.

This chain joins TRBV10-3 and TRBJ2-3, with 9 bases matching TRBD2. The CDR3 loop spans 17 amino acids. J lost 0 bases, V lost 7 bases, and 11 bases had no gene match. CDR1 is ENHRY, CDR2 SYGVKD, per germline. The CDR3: CAITHSGGPLSTDTQYF. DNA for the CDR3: TGTGCCATCACCCATAGCGGGGGACCACTTAGCACAGATACGCAGTATTTT.

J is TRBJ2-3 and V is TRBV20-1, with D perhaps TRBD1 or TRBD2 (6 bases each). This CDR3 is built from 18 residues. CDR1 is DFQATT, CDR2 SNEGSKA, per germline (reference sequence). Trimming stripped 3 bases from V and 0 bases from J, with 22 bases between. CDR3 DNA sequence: TGCAGTGCTAGGCCCCTTCCGGGACACAGCGGGAGCACAGATACGCAGTATTTT. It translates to CSARPLPGHSGSTDTQYF.

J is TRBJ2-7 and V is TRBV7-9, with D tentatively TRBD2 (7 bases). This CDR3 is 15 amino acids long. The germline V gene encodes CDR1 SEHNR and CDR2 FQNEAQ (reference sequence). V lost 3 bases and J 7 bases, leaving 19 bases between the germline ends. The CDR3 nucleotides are TGTGCCAGCAGCTTCTGGCCGAAGGGGGGGGAGGAGCAGTACTTC. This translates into CASSFWPKGGEEQYF.

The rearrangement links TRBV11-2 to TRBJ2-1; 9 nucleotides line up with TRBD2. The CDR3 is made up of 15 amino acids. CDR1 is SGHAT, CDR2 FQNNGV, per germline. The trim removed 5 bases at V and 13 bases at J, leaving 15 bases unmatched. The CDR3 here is CASSLAPSGKETQFF. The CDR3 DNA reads TGTGCCAGCAGCCTAGCCCCTAGCGGGAAAGAGACCCAGTTCTTC.

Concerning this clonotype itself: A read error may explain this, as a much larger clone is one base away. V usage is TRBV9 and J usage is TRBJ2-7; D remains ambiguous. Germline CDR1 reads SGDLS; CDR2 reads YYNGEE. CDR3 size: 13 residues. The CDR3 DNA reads TGTGTCAGCAGCGTAGAGACGGGCTACGAGCAGTACTTC. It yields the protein CVSSVETGYEQYF.

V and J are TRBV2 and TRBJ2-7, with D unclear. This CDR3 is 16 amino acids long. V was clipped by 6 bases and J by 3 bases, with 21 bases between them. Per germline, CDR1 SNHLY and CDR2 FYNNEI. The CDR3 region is CASSAKGGVISYEQYF. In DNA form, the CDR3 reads TGTGCCAGCAGCGCGAAGGGTGGGGTTATCAGCTACGAGCAGTACTTC.

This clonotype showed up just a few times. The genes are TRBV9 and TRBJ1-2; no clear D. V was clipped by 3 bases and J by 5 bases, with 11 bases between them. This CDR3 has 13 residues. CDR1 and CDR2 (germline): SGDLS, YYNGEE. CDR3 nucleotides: TGTGCCAGCAGCGCCGAGTTCGATTATGGCTACACCTTC. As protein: CASSAEFDYGYTF.

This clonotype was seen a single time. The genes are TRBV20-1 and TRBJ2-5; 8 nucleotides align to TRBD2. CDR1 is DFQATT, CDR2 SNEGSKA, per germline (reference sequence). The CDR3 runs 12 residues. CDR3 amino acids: CSGFAGGETQYF. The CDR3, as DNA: TGCAGCGGATTCGCGGGGGGAGAGACCCAGTACTTC.

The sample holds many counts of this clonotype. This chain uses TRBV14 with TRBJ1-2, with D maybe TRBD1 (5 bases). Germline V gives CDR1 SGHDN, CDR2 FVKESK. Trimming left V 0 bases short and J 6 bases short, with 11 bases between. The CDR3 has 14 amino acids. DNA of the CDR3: TGTGCCAGCAGCCAAGACAGGGTCTACGATGGCTACACCTTC. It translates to CASSQDRVYDGYTF.

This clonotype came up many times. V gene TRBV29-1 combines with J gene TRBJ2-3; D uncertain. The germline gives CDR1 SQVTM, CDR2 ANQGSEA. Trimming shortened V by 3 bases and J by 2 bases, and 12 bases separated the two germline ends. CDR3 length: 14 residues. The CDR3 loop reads CSVDLYLHTDTQYF. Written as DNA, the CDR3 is TGCAGCGTTGATTTGTACCTCCACACAGATACGCAGTATTTT.

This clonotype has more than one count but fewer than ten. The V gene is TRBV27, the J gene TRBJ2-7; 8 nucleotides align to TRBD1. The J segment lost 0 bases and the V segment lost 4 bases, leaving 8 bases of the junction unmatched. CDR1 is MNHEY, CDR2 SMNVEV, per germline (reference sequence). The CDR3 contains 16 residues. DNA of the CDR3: TGTGCCAGCAGTTCCTGGGACAGGCGGAGCTCCTACGAGCAGTACTTC. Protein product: CASSSWDRRSSYEQYF.

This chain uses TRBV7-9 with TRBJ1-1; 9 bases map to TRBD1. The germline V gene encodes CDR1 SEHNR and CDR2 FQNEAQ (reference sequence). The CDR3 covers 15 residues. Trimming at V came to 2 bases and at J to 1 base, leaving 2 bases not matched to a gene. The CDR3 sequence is CASSLPQGANTEAFF. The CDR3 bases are TGTGCCAGCAGCTTACCACAGGGGGCGAACACTGAAGCTTTCTTT.

CDR3 region: CASSQSGTEAFF. CDR3 nucleotide sequence: TGTGCCAGCAGCCAGTCCGGCACTGAAGCTTTCTTT. This chain uses TRBV4-2 with TRBJ1-1; D uncertain. V lost 3 bases and J lost 4, with 6 bases in between. CDR3 length: 12 residues. Germline loops: CDR1 LGHNA, CDR2 YNFKEQ.

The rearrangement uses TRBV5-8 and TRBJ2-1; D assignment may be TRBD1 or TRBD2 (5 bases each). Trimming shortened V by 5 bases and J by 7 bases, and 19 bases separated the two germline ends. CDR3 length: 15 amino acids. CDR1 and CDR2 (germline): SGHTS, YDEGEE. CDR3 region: CASSHIGEWGNEQFF. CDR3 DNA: TGTGCCAGCAGTCATATAGGGGAGTGGGGAAATGAGCAGTTCTTC.

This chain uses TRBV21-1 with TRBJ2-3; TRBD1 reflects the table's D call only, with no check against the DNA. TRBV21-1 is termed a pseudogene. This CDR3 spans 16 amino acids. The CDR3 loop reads CASSKVVSDSTDTQYF. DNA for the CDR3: TGTGCCAGCAGCAAAGTTGTCTCGGACAGCACAGATACGCAGTATTTT.

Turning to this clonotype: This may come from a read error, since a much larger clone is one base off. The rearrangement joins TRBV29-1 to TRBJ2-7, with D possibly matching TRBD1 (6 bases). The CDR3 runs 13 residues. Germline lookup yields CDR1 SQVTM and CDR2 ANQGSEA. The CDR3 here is CSVEGGPSYEQCF. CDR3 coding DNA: TGCAGCGTTGAAGGGGGGCCGAGCTACGAGCAGTGCTTC.

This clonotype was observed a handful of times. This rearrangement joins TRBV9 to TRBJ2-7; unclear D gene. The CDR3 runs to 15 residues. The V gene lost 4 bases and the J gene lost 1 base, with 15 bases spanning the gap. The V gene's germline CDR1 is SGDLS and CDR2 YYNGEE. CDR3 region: CASSLQGGRSYEQYF. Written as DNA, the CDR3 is TGTGCCAGCAGCCTACAAGGCGGCAGGTCCTACGAGCAGTACTTC.

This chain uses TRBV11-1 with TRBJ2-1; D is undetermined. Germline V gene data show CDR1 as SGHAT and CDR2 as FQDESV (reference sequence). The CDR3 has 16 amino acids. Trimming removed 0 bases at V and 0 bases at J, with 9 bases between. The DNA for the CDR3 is TGTGCCAGCAGCTTAGCGGGTAGGAGCTCCTACAATGAGCAGTTCTTC. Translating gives CASSLAGRSSYNEQFF.

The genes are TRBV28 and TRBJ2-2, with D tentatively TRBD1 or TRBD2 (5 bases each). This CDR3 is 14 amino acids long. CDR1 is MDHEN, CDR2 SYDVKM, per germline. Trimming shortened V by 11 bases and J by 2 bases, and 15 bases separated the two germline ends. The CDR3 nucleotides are TGTGCCGCCCTAGGGACCGTAAACACCGGGGAGCTGTTTTTT. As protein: CAALGTVNTGELFF.

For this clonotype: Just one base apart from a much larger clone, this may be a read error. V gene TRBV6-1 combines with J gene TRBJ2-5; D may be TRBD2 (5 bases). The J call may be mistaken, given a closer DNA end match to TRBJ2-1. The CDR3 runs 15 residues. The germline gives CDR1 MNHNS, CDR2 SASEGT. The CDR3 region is CASGEISRVQETQFF. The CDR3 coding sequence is TGTGCCAGCGGTGAAATTTCGAGGGTTCAAGAGACCCAGTTCTTC.

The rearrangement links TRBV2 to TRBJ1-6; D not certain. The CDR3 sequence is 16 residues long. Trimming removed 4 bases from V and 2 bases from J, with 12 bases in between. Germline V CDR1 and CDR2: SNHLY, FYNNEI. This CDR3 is CASSGVLGTYNSPLHF. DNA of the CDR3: TGTGCCAGCAGTGGAGTTTTAGGGACCTATAATTCACCCCTCCACTTT.

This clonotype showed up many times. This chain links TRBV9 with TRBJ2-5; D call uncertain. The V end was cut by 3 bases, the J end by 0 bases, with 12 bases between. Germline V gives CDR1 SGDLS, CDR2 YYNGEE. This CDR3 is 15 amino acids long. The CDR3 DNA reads TGTGCCAGCAGCGGGTCTCCCTGGTACCAAGAGACCCAGTACTTC. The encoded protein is CASSGSPWYQETQYF.